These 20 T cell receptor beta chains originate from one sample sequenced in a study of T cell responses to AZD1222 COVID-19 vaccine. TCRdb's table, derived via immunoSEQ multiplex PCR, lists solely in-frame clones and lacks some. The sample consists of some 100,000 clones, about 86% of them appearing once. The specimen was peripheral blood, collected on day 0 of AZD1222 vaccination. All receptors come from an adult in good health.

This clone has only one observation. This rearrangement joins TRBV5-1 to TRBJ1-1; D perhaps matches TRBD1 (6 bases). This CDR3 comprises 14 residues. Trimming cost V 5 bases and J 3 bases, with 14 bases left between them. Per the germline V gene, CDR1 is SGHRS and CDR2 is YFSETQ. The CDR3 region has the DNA TGCGCCAGCAGTTTACTACAGGGAGACACTGAAGCTTTCTTT. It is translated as CASSLLQGDTEAFF.

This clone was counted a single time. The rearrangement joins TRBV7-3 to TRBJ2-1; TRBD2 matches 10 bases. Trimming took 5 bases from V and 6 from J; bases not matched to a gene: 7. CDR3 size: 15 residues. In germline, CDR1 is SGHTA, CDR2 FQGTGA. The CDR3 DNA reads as TGTGCCAGCAGCCCCAGCGGGAGGGCTGGCAATGAGCAGTTCTTC. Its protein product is CASSPSGRAGNEQFF.

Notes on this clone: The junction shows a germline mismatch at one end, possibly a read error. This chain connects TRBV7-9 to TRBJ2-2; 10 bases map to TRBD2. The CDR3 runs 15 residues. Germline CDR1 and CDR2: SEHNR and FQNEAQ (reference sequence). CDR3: CASSLAGVDTGELFF. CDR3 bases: TGTGCCAGCAGCCTAGCGGGAGTGGACACCGGGGAGCTGTTTTTT.

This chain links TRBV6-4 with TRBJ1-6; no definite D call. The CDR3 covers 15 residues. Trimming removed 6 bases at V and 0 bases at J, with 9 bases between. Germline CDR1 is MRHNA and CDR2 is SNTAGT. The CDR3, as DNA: TGTGCCAGCAGGTCGAACAGCTCCTATAATTCACCCCTCCACTTT. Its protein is CASRSNSSYNSPLHF.

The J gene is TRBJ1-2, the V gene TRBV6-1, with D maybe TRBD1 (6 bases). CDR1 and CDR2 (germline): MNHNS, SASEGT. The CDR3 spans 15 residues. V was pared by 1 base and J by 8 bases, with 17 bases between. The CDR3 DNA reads TGTGCCAGCAGTGAAGGGGGGACACCTAGGGCCGGCTACACCTTC. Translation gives CASSEGGTPRAGYTF.

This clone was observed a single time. The CDR3, as DNA: TGTGCCAGTAGTGTGGGACAGGCGACCACAGATACGCAGTATTTT. Translation gives CASSVGQATTDTQYF. The chain combines TRBV19 with TRBJ2-3; 8 bases map to TRBD1. The CDR3 has 15 amino acids. The germline CDR1 and CDR2 sequences are LNHDA and SQIVND (reference sequence). V lost 5 bases and J lost 2; bases outside the gene matches: 6.

The CDR3 loop reads CASSLTGNGYTF. CDR3 nucleotide sequence: TGCGCCAGCAGCTTGACAGGGAACGGCTACACCTTC. The rearrangement uses TRBV5-1 and TRBJ1-2, with D perhaps matching TRBD1 (6 bases). In germline, CDR1 is SGHRS, CDR2 YFSETQ. V was pared by 1 base and J by 8 bases, with 9 bases between. The CDR3 totals 12 residues.

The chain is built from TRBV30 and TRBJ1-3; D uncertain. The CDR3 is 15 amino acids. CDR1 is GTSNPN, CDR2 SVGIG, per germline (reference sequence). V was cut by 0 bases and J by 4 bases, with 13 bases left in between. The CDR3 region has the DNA TGTGCCTGGAGTGTAATTGGGTCGGGGGGAAACACCATATATTTT. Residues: CAWSVIGSGGNTIYF.

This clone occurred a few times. The CDR3 sequence: CASSPLQGGTPYGYTF. CDR3 nucleotides: TGTGCCAGCAGCCCCCTACAGGGTGGCACACCTTATGGCTACACCTTC. This chain uses TRBV7-2 with TRBJ1-2; maybe TRBD1 (6 bases). The CDR3 runs to 16 residues. Per germline, CDR1 SGHTA and CDR2 FQGNSA. The V and J ends lost 5 bases and 5 bases respectively, with 21 bases between them.

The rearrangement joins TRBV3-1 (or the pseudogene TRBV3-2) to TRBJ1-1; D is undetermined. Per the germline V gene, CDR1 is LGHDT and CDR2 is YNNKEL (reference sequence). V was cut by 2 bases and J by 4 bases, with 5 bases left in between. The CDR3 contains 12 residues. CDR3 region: CASSQRGTEAFF. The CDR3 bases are TGTGCCAGCAGCCAACGGGGCACTGAAGCTTTCTTT.

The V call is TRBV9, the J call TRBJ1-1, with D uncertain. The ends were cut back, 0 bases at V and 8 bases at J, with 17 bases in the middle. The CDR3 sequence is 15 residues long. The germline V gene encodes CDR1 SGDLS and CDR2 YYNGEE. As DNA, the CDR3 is TGTGCCAGCAGCGTAGAAGGGAGCTCAAGGTCAGAAGCTTTCTTT. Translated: CASSVEGSSRSEAFF.

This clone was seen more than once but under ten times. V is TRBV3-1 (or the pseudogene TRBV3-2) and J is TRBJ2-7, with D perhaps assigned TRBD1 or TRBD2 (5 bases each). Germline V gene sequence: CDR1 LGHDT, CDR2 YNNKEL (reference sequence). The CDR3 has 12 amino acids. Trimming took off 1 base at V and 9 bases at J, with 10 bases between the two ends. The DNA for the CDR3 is TGTGCCAGCAGCCAAGTCCAGGGACGGCAGTACTTC. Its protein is CASSQVQGRQYF.

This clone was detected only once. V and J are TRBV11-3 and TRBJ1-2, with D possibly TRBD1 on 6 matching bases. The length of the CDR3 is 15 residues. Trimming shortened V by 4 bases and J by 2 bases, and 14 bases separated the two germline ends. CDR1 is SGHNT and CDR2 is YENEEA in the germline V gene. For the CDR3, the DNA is TGTGCCAGCAGCTCAATGGGGGCGGACAACTATGGCTACACCTTC. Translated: CASSSMGADNYGYTF.

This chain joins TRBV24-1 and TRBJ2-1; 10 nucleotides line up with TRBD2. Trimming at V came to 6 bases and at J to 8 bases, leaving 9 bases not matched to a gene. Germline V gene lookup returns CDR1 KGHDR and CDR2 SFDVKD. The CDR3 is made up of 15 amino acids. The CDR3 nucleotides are TGTGCCACCAGTAAGGGGAGCGGGAGGGCTGATGAGCAGTTCTTC. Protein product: CATSKGSGRADEQFF.

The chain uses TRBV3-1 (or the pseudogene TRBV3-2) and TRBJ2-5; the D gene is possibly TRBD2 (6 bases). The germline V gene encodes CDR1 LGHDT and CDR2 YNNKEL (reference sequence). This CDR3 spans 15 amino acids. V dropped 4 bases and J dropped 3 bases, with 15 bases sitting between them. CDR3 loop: CASSRPGTQKETQYF. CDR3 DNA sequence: TGTGCCAGCAGCCGCCCCGGGACTCAAAAAGAGACCCAGTACTTC.

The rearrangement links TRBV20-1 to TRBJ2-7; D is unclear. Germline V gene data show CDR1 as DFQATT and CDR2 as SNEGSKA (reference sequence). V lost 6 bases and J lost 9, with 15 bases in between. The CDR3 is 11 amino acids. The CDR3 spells CSAQLGLGQYF. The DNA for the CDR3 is TGCAGTGCGCAACTGGGGTTGGGGCAGTACTTC.

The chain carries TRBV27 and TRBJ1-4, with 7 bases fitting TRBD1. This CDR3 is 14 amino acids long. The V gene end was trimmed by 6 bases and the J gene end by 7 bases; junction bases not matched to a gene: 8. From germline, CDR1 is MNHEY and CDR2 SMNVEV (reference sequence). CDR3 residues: CASRSGTASEKLFF. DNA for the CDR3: TGTGCCAGCAGGTCCGGGACAGCATCTGAAAAACTGTTTTTT.

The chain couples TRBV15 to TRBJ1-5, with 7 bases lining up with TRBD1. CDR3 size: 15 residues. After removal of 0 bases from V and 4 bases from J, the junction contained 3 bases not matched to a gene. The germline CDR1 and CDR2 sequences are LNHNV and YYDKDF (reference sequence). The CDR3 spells CATSRDTGVNQPQHF. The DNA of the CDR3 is TGTGCCACCAGCAGAGACACAGGGGTGAATCAGCCCCAGCATTTT.

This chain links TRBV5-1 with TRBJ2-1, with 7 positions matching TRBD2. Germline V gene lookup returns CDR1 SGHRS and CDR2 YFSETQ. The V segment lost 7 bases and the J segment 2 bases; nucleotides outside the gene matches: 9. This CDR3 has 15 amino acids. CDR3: CASAKRGTTYNEQFF. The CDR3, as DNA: TGCGCCAGCGCAAAGCGGGGAACCACCTACAATGAGCAGTTCTTC. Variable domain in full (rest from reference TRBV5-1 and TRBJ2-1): KAGVTQTPRYLIKTRGQQVTLSCSPISGHRSVSWYQQTPGQGLQFLFEYFSETQRNKGNFPGRFSGRQFSNSRSEMNVSTLELGDSALYLCASAKRGTTYNEQFFGPGTRLTVL.

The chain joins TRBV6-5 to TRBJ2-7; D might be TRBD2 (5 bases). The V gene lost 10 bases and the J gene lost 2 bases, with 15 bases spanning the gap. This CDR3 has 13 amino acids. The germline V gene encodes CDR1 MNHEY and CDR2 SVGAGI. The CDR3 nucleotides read TGTGCCACCGCAGGCGGGCTCCCCTACGAGCAGTACTTC. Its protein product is CATAGGLPYEQYF.